The T cell receptor beta chain under discussion was sequenced for a study of blood T cells in healthy people across ages. V was pared by 0 bases and J by 1 base, with 6 bases of the junction left unmatched. Germline lookup yields CDR1 SGHVS and CDR2 FQNEAQ. CDR3 length: 17 residues. The use of a sample-barcoded 5' primer and a J-beta primer mix characterized a second PCR of about 7 to 12 cycles. Per-sample output comprised a minimum of 2.5 million paired-end reads containing CDR3. TCRdb recomputed calls from the 5' RACE reads with MiXCR, one row per CDR3 protein. This sample carries approximately 1.5 million distinct CDR3 sequences, about 35% of them seen once, and the ten largest clones take 11%. This clonotype showed up just a few times.

J is TRBJ2-1 and V is TRBV7-8; 7 bases agree with TRBD2. This clonotype originated in a woman in her 30s in good health. Sample: blood. CDR3 sequence reads: CASSLAGGTLSYNEQFF. The DNA for the CDR3 is TGTGCCAGCAGCTTAGCGGGAGGGACCTTATCCTACAATGAGCAGTTCTTC. The full variable domain, with the rest looked up from reference TRBV7-8 and TRBJ2-1, is GAGVSQSPRYKVAKRGQDVALRCDPISGHVSLFWYQQALGQGPEFLTYFQNEAQLDKSGLPSDRFFAERPEGSVSTLKIQRTQQEDSAVYLCASSLAGGTLSYNEQFFGPGTRLTVL.